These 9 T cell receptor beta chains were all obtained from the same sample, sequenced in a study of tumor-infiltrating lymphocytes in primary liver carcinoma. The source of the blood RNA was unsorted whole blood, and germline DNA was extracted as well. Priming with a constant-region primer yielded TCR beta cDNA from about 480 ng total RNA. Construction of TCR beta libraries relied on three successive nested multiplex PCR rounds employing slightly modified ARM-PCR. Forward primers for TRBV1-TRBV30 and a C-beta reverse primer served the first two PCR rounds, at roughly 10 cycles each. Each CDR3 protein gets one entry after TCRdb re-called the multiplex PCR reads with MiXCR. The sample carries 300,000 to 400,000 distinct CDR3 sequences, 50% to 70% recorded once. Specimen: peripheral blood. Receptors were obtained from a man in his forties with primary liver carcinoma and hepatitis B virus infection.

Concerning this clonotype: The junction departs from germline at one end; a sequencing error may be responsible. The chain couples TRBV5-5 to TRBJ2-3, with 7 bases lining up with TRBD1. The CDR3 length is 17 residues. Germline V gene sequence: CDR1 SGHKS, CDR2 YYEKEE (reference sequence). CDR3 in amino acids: CASSLDHRGQRTDTLYF. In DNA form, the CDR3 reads TGTGCCAGCAGCTTGGATCATAGGGGGCAGAGGACAGATACGCTGTATTTT.

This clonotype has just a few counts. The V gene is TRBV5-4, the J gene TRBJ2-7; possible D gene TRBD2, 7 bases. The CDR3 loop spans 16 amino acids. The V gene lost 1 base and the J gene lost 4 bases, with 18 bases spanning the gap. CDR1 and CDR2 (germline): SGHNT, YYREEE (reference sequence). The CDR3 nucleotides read TGTGCCAGCAGCTTGCTGGGGGGGGCGCAAGAATACGAGCAGTACTTC. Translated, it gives CASSLLGGAQEYEQYF.

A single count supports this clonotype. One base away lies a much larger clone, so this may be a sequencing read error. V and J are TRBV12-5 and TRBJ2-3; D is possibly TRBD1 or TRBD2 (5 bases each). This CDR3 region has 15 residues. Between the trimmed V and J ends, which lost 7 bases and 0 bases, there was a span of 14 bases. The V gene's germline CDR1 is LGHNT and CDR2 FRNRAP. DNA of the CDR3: TGTGCTAGTGATTCCGGGACCTCTAGCACAGATACGCAGTATTTT. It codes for CASDSGTSSTDTQYF.

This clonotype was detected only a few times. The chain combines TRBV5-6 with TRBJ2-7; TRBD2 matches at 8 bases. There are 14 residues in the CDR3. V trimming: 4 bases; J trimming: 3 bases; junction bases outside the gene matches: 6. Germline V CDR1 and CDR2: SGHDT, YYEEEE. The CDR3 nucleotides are TGTGCCAGCAGCACCGGGACTAGGGGCTACGAGCAGTACTTC. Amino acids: CASSTGTRGYEQYF.

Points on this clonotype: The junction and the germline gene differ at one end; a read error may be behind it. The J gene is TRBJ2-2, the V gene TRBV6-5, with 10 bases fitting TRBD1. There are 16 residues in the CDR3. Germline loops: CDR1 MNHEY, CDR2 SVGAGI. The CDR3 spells CASSYFPGQGNGELSF. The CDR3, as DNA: TGTGCCAGCAGTTACTTCCCGGGACAGGGGAACGGGGAGCTGTCTTTT.

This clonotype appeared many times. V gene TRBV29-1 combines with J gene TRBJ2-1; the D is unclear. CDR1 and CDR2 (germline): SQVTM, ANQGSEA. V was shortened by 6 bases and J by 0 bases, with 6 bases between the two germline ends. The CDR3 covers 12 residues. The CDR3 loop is CSVRSSYNEQFF. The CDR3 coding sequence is TGCAGCGTGAGGAGCTCCTACAATGAGCAGTTCTTC.

CDR3 sequence (DNA): TGCTGCGCTGAGGGCGGGGCCGGCATCACAGATACGCAGTATTTT. Its translation is CCAEGGAGITDTQYF. The gene calls are TRBV29-1 and TRBJ2-3; a weak D match, TRBD2 (6 bases). Germline V CDR1 and CDR2: SQVTM, ANQGSEA. There are 15 residues in the CDR3.

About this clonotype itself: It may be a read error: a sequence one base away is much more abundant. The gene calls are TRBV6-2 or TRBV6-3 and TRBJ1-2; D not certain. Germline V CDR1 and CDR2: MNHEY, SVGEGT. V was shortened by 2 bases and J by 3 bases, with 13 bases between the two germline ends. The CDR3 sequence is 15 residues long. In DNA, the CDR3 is TGTGCCAGCAGTTACACCGGCATGGATCACTATGGCTACACCTTC. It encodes CASSYTGMDHYGYTF.

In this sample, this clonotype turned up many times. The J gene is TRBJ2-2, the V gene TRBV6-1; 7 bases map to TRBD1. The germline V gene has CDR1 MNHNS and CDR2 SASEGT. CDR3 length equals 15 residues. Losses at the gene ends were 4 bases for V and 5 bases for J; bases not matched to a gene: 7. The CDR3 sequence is CASSGVPTGTGELFF. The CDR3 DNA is TGTGCCAGCAGTGGGGTTCCGACAGGGACCGGGGAGCTGTTTTTT.